This T cell receptor beta chain was sequenced in a study of Ad26.COV2.S vaccination and SARS-CoV-2 variants. Background on the study: Donor allocation was to the COV1001 Ad26.COV2.S trial arm. Once, or twice with 56 days between doses, Ad26.COV2.S was given intramuscularly.

In regard to this clone: The antigen remains undetermined.

Germline assignment: CDR1 SQVTM and CDR2 ANQGSEA. With 5 bases removed from V and 4 bases from J, the gap between germline ends came to 9 bases. This CDR3 has 12 amino acids. Whole-study results and caveats: The TCR breadth and depth analyses may have produced an underestimate of total T cell responses. The placebo group had lower spike-specific TCR breadth than the vaccine recipients did.

Clones were sequenced by immunoSEQ multiplex PCR, and TCRdb holds only the in-frame ones, with some missing. The sample records 350,000 to 450,000 clones, over 75% being singletons. Stated treatment: some 19 received Ad26.COV2.S at low or high dose, single or two shots; 5 received placebo; per-sample allocation not given. It was on day 63 after the first vaccine or placebo injection that samples were taken. This material consisted of peripheral blood, taken in a trial of Ad26.COV2.S vaccine versus placebo. This clonotype was obtained from a person aged 18-65 years who received the Ad26.COV2.S COVID-19 vaccine or a placebo. The J gene is TRBJ1-5, the V gene TRBV29-1; the D gene is possibly TRBD1 (5 bases). In nucleotides, the CDR3 is TGCAGCGTTCAAGGGGAGAATCAGCCCCAGCATTTT. Amino acids: CSVQGENQPQHF.